A single TCR beta chain is shown here with its context. This sample was taken from a study of blood T cell repertoires in COVID-19. In the study overall: PBMCs, B-cell-depleted T cells, or T cells were the source of the cDNA or gDNA that made up the material.

Germline trimming cut 4 bases from V and 5 bases from J; bases unmatched to any gene: 4. Germline V gene lookup returns CDR1 SGHRS and CDR2 YFSETQ. The CDR3 extends over 14 amino acids. The assay was immunoSEQ multiplex PCR, and TCRdb's table has in-frame clones only and misses some. Counted here are around 90,000 clones, 80% occurring once; the ten biggest clones make up under 20%. V gene TRBV5-1 combines with J gene TRBJ1-1, with 11 bases aligning to TRBD1. Material: peripheral blood. The clonotype was recovered from a human donor in a cohort sampled during active COVID-19. The CDR3 reads CASSPDRGRTEAFF. CDR3 coding DNA: TGCGCCAGCAGCCCGGACAGGGGGCGTACTGAAGCTTTCTTT. Full variable domain (remainder filled in from reference TRBV5-1 and TRBJ1-1): KAGVTQTPRYLIKTRGQQVTLSCSPISGHRSVSWYQQTPGQGLQFLFEYFSETQRNKGNFPGRFSGRQFSNSRSEMNVSTLELGDSALYLCASSPDRGRTEAFFGQGTRLTVV.